One sample yielded the 27 T cell receptor beta chains listed below, sequenced in a study of blood T cell repertoires in COVID-19. Some clones are missing from TCRdb's copy, which holds only in-frame ones; the method was immunoSEQ multiplex PCR. The repertoire holds tens of thousands of clones, with about 80% as singletons. The sequencing sample was made of peripheral blood. The source of these receptors is a man between 60 and 70 years old with acute or convalescent COVID-19.

The chain couples TRBV7-9 to TRBJ2-2; D may be TRBD1 (5 bases). CDR1 is SEHNR, CDR2 FQNEAQ, per germline (reference sequence). The CDR3 runs to 12 residues. V lost 4 bases and J 6 bases, leaving 6 bases between the germline ends. The chain's CDR3 is CASSSTAGELFF. As DNA, the CDR3 is TGTGCCAGCAGCTCGACAGCCGGGGAGCTGTTTTTT.

The sample holds one count of this clone. Distinct nucleotide sequences in the sample also encode this CDR3. This rearrangement joins TRBV30 to TRBJ2-1; TRBD1 aligns across 8 bases. The CDR3 sequence is 15 residues long. Germline V gives CDR1 GTSNPN, CDR2 SVGIG (reference sequence). V lost 0 bases to trimming and J lost 2 bases; unmatched junction nucleotides: 3. The chain's CDR3 is CAWSVGTGPYNEQFF. CDR3 nucleotide sequence: TGTGCCTGGAGTGTAGGGACAGGACCCTACAATGAGCAGTTCTTC.

The chain combines TRBV7-9 with TRBJ2-7; D call uncertain. The CDR3 is 15 residues long. The V gene lost 5 bases and the J gene lost 3 bases, with 17 bases spanning the gap. Germline-derived CDR1 and CDR2 are SEHNR and FQNEAQ (reference sequence). The CDR3 DNA sequence: TGTGCCAGCAGCCCCCCGGCCGGGTTCGGCTACGAGCAGTACTTC. It encodes CASSPPAGFGYEQYF.

V is TRBV5-6 and J is TRBJ2-1, with 9 bases aligning to TRBD2. The CDR3 is 15 residues long. In germline, CDR1 is SGHDT, CDR2 YYEEEE. The ends lost 0 bases at V and 4 bases at J; junction bases unmatched: 2. DNA of the CDR3: TGTGCCAGCAGCTTGGGCGGGGGGGCTTACAATGAGCAGTTCTTC. Encoded protein: CASSLGGGAYNEQFF. Combining the CDR3 with reference TRBV5-6 and TRBJ2-1 gives the whole variable domain DAGVTQSPTHLIKTRGQQVTLRCSPKSGHDTVSWYQQALGQGPQFIFQYYEEEERQRGNFPDRFSGHQFPNYSSELNVNALLLGDSALYLCASSLGGGAYNEQFFGPGTRLTVL.

The CDR3 protein is CASSLDRGSNQPQHF. CDR3 DNA sequence: TGTGCCAGCAGCTTGGACAGGGGTAGCAATCAGCCCCAGCATTTT. The V and J genes are TRBV5-4 and TRBJ1-5, with 7 bases fitting TRBD1. The germline V gene encodes CDR1 SGHNT and CDR2 YYREEE (reference sequence). The ends lost 0 bases at V and 0 bases at J; junction bases unmatched: 0. The CDR3 totals 15 residues.

This clone was recorded only once. The chain combines TRBV4-1 with TRBJ2-5, with unresolved D. This CDR3 has 13 residues. V was cut by 4 bases and J by 4 bases, with 10 bases left in between. The V gene's germline CDR1 is MGHRA and CDR2 YSYEKL. The CDR3 DNA reads TGCGCCAGCAGCCTCGTGTCCGGAGAGACCCAGTACTTC. It encodes CASSLVSGETQYF.

The chain joins TRBV5-4 to TRBJ2-5; 8 bases match TRBD1. The CDR3 totals 14 residues. Trimming removed 9 bases from V and 2 bases from J; junction bases left unmatched: 9. Germline V gene data show CDR1 as SGHNT and CDR2 as YYREEE (reference sequence). The CDR3, as DNA: TGTGCCATGCGCAGGACAGGGCAGCAAGAGACCCAGTACTTC. It encodes CAMRRTGQQETQYF.

The V and J genes are TRBV6-1 and TRBJ2-5; 7 bases match TRBD2. The J segment lost 1 base and the V segment lost 2 bases, leaving 4 bases of the junction unmatched. This CDR3 comprises 15 residues. In germline, CDR1 is MNHNS, CDR2 SASEGT. CDR3 coding DNA: TGTGCCAGCAGTGAAACTAGCGTGGCCCAAGAGACCCAGTACTTC. It translates to CASSETSVAQETQYF.

This clone was found a few times. This chain joins TRBV5-1 and TRBJ2-2, with D possibly TRBD1 on 5 matching bases. The CDR3 sequence is 16 residues long. CDR1 and CDR2 from the germline V gene are SGHRS and YFSETQ. Trimming stripped 0 bases from V and 0 bases from J, with 9 bases between. The CDR3 nucleotides read TGCGCCAGCAGCTTGGACAGGCCGACGAACACCGGGGAGCTGTTTTTT. Translated: CASSLDRPTNTGELFF.

The rearrangement joins TRBV7-2 to TRBJ2-5; 7 nucleotides line up with TRBD2. This CDR3 has 14 residues. Germline V gives CDR1 SGHTA, CDR2 FQGNSA. The V gene end was trimmed by 6 bases and the J gene end by 3 bases; junction bases not matched to a gene: 7. For the CDR3, the DNA is TGTGCCAGCAGTACGGGGCTAGCGGAAGAGACCCAGTACTTC. This gives the protein CASSTGLAEETQYF. The full variable domain, in which reference TRBV7-2 and TRBJ2-5 provide the parts outside the CDR3, is GAGVSQSPSNKVTEKGKDVELRCDPISGHTALYWYRQSLGQGLEFLIYFQGNSAPDKSGLPSDRFSAERTGGSVSTLTIQRTQQEDSAVYLCASSTGLAEETQYFGPGTRLLVL.

The CDR3 region is CASSGTLGSYEQYF. The DNA for the CDR3 is TGTGCCAGCAGCGGGACTCTTGGCTCCTACGAGCAGTACTTC. The rearrangement uses TRBV28 and TRBJ2-7; weak D call: TRBD2 (6 bases). From germline, CDR1 is MDHEN and CDR2 SYDVKM. V was trimmed by 6 bases and J by 0 bases, leaving 12 bases between them. CDR3 length: 14 residues.

The CDR3 sequence is CASSLDRGNYVGYTF. For the CDR3, the DNA is TGTGCCAGCTCACTGGACAGGGGAAACTATGTGGGCTACACCTTC. The rearrangement uses TRBV18 and TRBJ1-2; TRBD1 matches at 9 bases. The V gene end was trimmed by 4 bases and the J gene end by 8 bases; junction bases not matched to a gene: 11. This CDR3 contains 15 residues. CDR1 KGHSH and CDR2 LQKENI come from the germline V gene.

This clone was observed a handful of times. V is TRBV5-4 and J is TRBJ2-5; D is perhaps TRBD1 (7 bases). V was clipped by 9 bases and J by 1 base, with 16 bases between them. The CDR3 runs 14 residues. From germline, CDR1 is SGHNT and CDR2 YYREEE (reference sequence). Here the CDR3 reads CATNQGGPQETQYF. As DNA, the CDR3 is TGTGCCACTAATCAGGGGGGACCCCAAGAGACCCAGTACTTC.

This clone occurred a few times. This chain links TRBV7-9 with TRBJ1-6; D not certain. The CDR3 spans 16 residues. Germline V gene sequence: CDR1 SEHNR, CDR2 FQNEAQ (reference sequence). Trimming left V 0 bases short and J 14 bases short, with 20 bases between. Here the CDR3 DNA reads TGTGCCAGCAGCTTAGCGAATCCAACTAGTGGGGTGGCCCTCCACTTT. Encoded protein: CASSLANPTSGVALHF.

V usage is TRBV5-1 and J usage is TRBJ1-2; D possibly corresponds to TRBD1 (5 bases). V dropped 2 bases and J dropped 8 bases, with 13 bases sitting between them. The length of the CDR3 is 13 residues. Germline assignment: CDR1 SGHRS and CDR2 YFSETQ. This chain's CDR3 is CASSLQASGGYTF. CDR3 coding DNA: TGCGCCAGCAGCTTACAGGCGTCCGGAGGCTACACCTTC.

The gene calls are TRBV5-1 and TRBJ1-6; D is unclear. V was cut by 2 bases and J by 8 bases, with 8 bases left in between. Looked up from germline, CDR1 is SGHRS and CDR2 is YFSETQ. The CDR3 spans 13 residues. Here the CDR3 reads CASSLERDSPLHF. CDR3 DNA: TGCGCCAGCAGCTTAGAGAGGGATTCACCCCTCCACTTT.

The chain has TRBV11-2 and TRBJ1-1; D unresolved. V lost 5 bases to trimming and J lost 1 base, with 5 bases between them. There are 12 residues in the CDR3. Germline V gene data show CDR1 as SGHAT and CDR2 as FQNNGV. The CDR3 is CASSPWNTEAFF. For the CDR3, the DNA is TGTGCCAGCAGCCCCTGGAACACTGAAGCTTTCTTT.

The V call is TRBV7-8, the J call TRBJ2-3, with a possible D match to TRBD1 (7 bases). The CDR3 is 13 amino acids. Germline assignment: CDR1 SGHVS and CDR2 FQNEAQ. V was pared by 4 bases and J by 5 bases, with 10 bases between. CDR3 sequence reads: CASSSGGRDTQYF. CDR3 DNA sequence: TGTGCCAGCAGCTCAGGGGGGCGAGATACGCAGTATTTT.

A few counts support this clone. The same CDR3 arises from other DNA sequences in this sample as well. The chain joins TRBV5-1 to TRBJ2-7; D may be TRBD1 (5 bases). V was pared by 0 bases and J by 3 bases, with 7 bases between. Germline lookup yields CDR1 SGHRS and CDR2 YFSETQ. The CDR3 is made up of 13 amino acids. CDR3 sequence reads: CASSLGQNYEQYF. In nucleotides, the CDR3 is TGCGCCAGCAGCTTGGGACAGAACTACGAGCAGTACTTC. Complete variable domain (other parts from reference TRBV5-1 and TRBJ2-7): KAGVTQTPRYLIKTRGQQVTLSCSPISGHRSVSWYQQTPGQGLQFLFEYFSETQRNKGNFPGRFSGRQFSNSRSEMNVSTLELGDSALYLCASSLGQNYEQYFGPGTRLTVT.

The chain has TRBV12-5 and TRBJ2-7; 7 nucleotides line up with TRBD1. Germline CDR1 reads LGHNT; CDR2 reads FRNRAP. This CDR3 comprises 12 residues. V lost 2 bases to trimming and J lost 9 bases; unmatched junction nucleotides: 4. CDR3 loop: CASGLSNRGQYF. The DNA for the CDR3 is TGTGCTAGTGGTTTGTCGAACAGGGGGCAGTACTTC.

CDR3 protein: CAIQTGGSYNEQFF. CDR3 DNA: TGTGCCATTCAAACAGGGGGATCCTACAATGAGCAGTTCTTC. The chain has TRBV10-3 and TRBJ2-1, with TRBD1 matching over 8 bases. Trimming removed 9 bases from V and 1 base from J; junction bases left unmatched: 5. The CDR3 extends over 14 amino acids. The germline CDR1 and CDR2 sequences are ENHRY and SYGVKD.

V is TRBV6-5 and J is TRBJ2-7; D might be TRBD1 (6 bases). The CDR3 has 14 amino acids. The germline V gene encodes CDR1 MNHEY and CDR2 SVGAGI. V was pared by 6 bases and J by 4 bases, with 16 bases between. The CDR3 coding sequence is TGTGCCAGCAGCCGGGACACAGGTCTATACGAGCAGTACTTC. This translates into CASSRDTGLYEQYF.

This chain joins TRBV5-6 and TRBJ1-4, with 7 bases aligning to TRBD1. V gave up 6 bases and J gave up 2 bases; unmatched junction bases: 4. The CDR3 loop spans 14 amino acids. Germline CDR1 is SGHDT and CDR2 is YYEEEE. The CDR3 here is CASTLDRTNEKLFF. As DNA, the CDR3 is TGTGCCAGCACCCTGGACAGGACTAATGAAAAACTGTTTTTT.

The V call is TRBV27, the J call TRBJ1-1, with D tentatively TRBD1 (6 bases). There are 15 residues in the CDR3. V was cut by 6 bases and J by 1 base, with 15 bases left in between. Germline CDR1 MNHEY, CDR2 SMNVEV (reference sequence). CDR3 loop: CASSLQPGQNTEAFF. CDR3 DNA sequence: TGTGCCAGCAGCCTTCAGCCGGGACAGAACACTGAAGCTTTCTTT.

The chain is built from TRBV11-3 and TRBJ2-1, with 13 bases that match TRBD2. The J segment lost 7 bases and the V segment lost 6 bases, leaving 12 bases of the junction unmatched. CDR1 and CDR2 (germline): SGHNT, YENEEA. CDR3 length equals 17 residues. The CDR3 is CASSSGLAGTTGNEQFF. CDR3 nucleotide sequence: TGTGCCAGCAGTTCGGGACTAGCGGGGACCACGGGGAATGAGCAGTTCTTC.

The chain couples TRBV29-1 to TRBJ2-5, with D maybe TRBD1 (5 bases). This CDR3 comprises 12 residues. Germline assignment: CDR1 SQVTM and CDR2 ANQGSEA. The V gene lost 8 bases and the J gene lost 1 base, with 11 bases spanning the gap. The CDR3 region is CSSRGFQETQYF. The CDR3, as DNA: TGCAGCTCTAGGGGTTTCCAAGAGACCCAGTACTTC.

The CDR3 region has the DNA TGTGCCAGCTCAAATCGACGGGAGGATAATTCACCCCTCCACTTT. This gives the protein CASSNRREDNSPLHF. This chain joins TRBV18 and TRBJ1-6; D not resolved. Germline-derived CDR1 and CDR2 are KGHSH and LQKENI. V lost 5 bases to trimming and J lost 5 bases, with 13 bases between them. The CDR3 sequence is 15 residues long.